This record covers a single TCR beta chain. This sample was included in a study of early T cells in non-severe SARS-CoV-2 infection. TCRdb fed the 5' RACE reads into MiXCR, producing one record per CDR3 protein. Of some 64,000 distinct CDR3 sequences listed, approximately 8.8% are singletons. From germline, CDR1 is SGHTA and CDR2 FQGNSA. The CDR3 totals 17 residues. The ends lost 1 base at V and 0 bases at J; junction bases unmatched: 8. The TCR originated in an adult who was a healthcare worker with PCR-confirmed SARS-CoV-2 infection or an uninfected control (not recorded which). The chain is built from TRBV7-2 and TRBJ2-7, with 8 bases that match TRBD2. Sample: whole blood, taken at baseline. CDR3 sequence reads: CASSLVFSAGGSYEQYF. For the CDR3, the DNA is TGTGCCAGCAGCTTAGTCTTTTCGGCGGGAGGCTCCTACGAGCAGTACTTC.